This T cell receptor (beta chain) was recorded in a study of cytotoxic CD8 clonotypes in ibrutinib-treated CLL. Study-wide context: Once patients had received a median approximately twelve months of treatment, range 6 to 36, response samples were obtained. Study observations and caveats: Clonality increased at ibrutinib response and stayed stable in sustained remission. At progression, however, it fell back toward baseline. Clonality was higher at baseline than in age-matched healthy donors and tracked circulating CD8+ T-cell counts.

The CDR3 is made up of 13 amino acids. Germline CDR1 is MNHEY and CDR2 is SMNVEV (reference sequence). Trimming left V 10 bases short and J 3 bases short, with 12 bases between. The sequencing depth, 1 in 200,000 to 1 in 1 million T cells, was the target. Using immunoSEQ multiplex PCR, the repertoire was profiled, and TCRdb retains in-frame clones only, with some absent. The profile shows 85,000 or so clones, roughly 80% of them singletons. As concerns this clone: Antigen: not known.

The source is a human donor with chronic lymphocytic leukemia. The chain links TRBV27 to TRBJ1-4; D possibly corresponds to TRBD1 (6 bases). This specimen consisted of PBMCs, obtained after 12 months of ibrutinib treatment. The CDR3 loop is CATGVRANEKLFF. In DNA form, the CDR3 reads TGTGCCACAGGGGTACGTGCTAATGAAAAACTGTTTTTT.